This TCR beta chain was recovered during a study of beta chain features in type 1 diabetes. Study-wide findings and caveats: A pattern of fewer insertions and more deletions at VDJ junctions was seen in type 1 diabetes patients. Shortening of TCRB CDR3s, moderate but significant, appeared in all four CD4+ subsets of Type 1 diabetes patients.

CDR3 length: 13 residues. Germline values: CDR1 ENHRY, CDR2 SYGVKD. Germline trimming cut 8 bases from V and 2 bases from J; bases unmatched to any gene: 3. Sorting based on CD45RO/CCR7/CD25/CD127/CD95/CD27 separated CD4+ naive, central memory, regulatory and stem cell-like memory cells. Of the isolated RNA, all was reverse transcribed, and so the sequenced material was expressed TCRB transcripts. Using immunoSEQ multiplex PCR, the repertoire was profiled, and TCRdb retains in-frame clones only, with some absent. The table shows about 340,000 clones, with roughly 13% occurring only once. A remark on this clone: Its specificity is unknown.

The chain carries TRBV10-3 and TRBJ2-7; 10 bases map to TRBD1. Sample: naive CD4+ T cells from blood. This sequence originates from a woman aged 18-29 years with type 1 diabetes. In nucleotides, the CDR3 is TGTGCCATCGGGGGACAGGGGACCTACGAGCAGTACTTC. Its protein is CAIGGQGTYEQYF.